This T cell receptor (beta chain) derives from a study of CD8+ T cells in alopecia areata. About the research overall: Transfer of skin from roughly 6-12-month-old C3H/HeJ graft donors with spontaneous alopecia was made to roughly 6-10-week-old female C3H/HeJ mice.

Extracted from the samples, RNA was reverse transcribed into cDNA to serve as the sequencing template. Only in-frame clones appear in the TCRdb table, and some are missing; sequencing was by immunoSEQ multiplex PCR. Reported are about 270,000 clones, none seen only once; the ten largest carry roughly 1.2%. It was with CD4, CD8alpha, NKG2D, NKG2ACE and other markers that pooled cutaneous lymph node cells were sorted. The CDR3 length is 14 residues. Germline-derived CDR1 and CDR2 are MNHDT and YYDKIL. This clone appeared many times. Gene names are the mouse ones. The read gets to within 4 residues of the CDR3 end, and the germline J gene fills in the rest.

This TCR was sampled from a C3H/HeJ mouse with alopecia areata. As its MHC haplotype, the strain has H2-k. Sample: CD4+ T cells sorted from a lymph node. This rearrangement joins TRBV17 to TRBJ2-1; perhaps TRBD1 as D (6 bases). The CDR3 loop is CASSRAGAWAEQFF. The part of the CDR3 DNA that was read is TGTGCTAGCAGTAGAGCAGGGGCTTGGGCT.